Shown below are 17 T cell receptor beta chains from a single sample sequenced in a study of T cells in Graves' hyperthyroidism and ophthalmopathy (dated by TCRdb to the late 2010s). Library creation used multiplex PCR. Sequenced using an Illumina HiSeq 2000. TCR beta CDR3 regions were amplified from RNA transcripts. The first round of RT-PCR for the TCR CDR3 was performed with the HTBI primer set and the Qiagen OneStep RT-PCR kit. In-frame beta chains were kept once TCRdb had trimmed the public reads at Q25 with fastp and called clones with MiXCR. Records with the same CDR3 protein are collapsed into one entry carrying the most frequent genes and DNA. This sample holds around 700,000 distinct CDR3 sequences; around 20% were observed only once. Of the sample, over 15% falls within the top ten clones. Input material: blood. The receptors here all came from a woman aged 50 to 60 with Graves' hyperthyroidism that later progressed to Graves' ophthalmopathy.

The table lists this clonotype with many counts. J is TRBJ1-5 and V is TRBV12-3 or TRBV12-4; TRBD1 aligns across 7 bases. The V and J ends lost 3 bases and 3 bases, in that order; junction bases with no gene match: 8. The CDR3 consists of 16 residues. CDR3 amino acids: CASSFKRGTVNQPQHF. The CDR3 DNA reads as TGTGCCAGCAGTTTTAAAAGGGGGACAGTCAATCAGCCCCAGCATTTT.

This clonotype was counted at least ten times. The gene calls are TRBV2 and TRBJ2-2; the D is unclear. V lost 7 bases and J 1 base, leaving 13 bases between the germline ends. This CDR3 has 15 residues. Germline CDR1 and CDR2: SNHLY and FYNNEI. The CDR3 nucleotides read TGTGCCAGCATTCCCTTCAATGTGAACACCGGGGAGCTGTTTTTT. Protein sequence: CASIPFNVNTGELFF.

This clonotype has more than one count but fewer than ten. This sequence joins TRBV4-1 and TRBJ2-3, with D perhaps given as TRBD1 or TRBD2 (6 bases each). The CDR3 has 16 residues. V was cut by 0 bases and J by 2 bases, with 12 bases left in between. Germline lookup yields CDR1 MGHRA and CDR2 YSYEKL. DNA for the CDR3: TGCGCCAGCAGCCAAGAAGAGGGGGGCAACACAGATACGCAGTATTTT. Amino acid sequence: CASSQEEGGNTDTQYF.

The gene calls are TRBV2 and TRBJ1-6; TRBD1 matches at 10 bases. CDR3 length: 17 amino acids. Looked up from germline, CDR1 is SNHLY and CDR2 is FYNNEI. The trim removed 6 bases at V and 10 bases at J, leaving 15 bases unmatched. CDR3 residues: CASRHPSFDRGQSPLHF. The CDR3 DNA sequence: TGTGCCAGCAGACACCCCTCCTTCGACAGGGGGCAATCACCCCTCCACTTT.

The chain recombines TRBV2 with TRBJ1-6, with a weak D call TRBD1 (5 bases). Germline CDR1 is SNHLY and CDR2 is FYNNEI. This CDR3 is 13 amino acids long. V was trimmed by 6 bases and J by 9 bases, leaving 12 bases between them. CDR3 in DNA: TGTGCCAGCAGGGGGACGCCACGTTCACCCCTCCACTTT. Its protein is CASRGTPRSPLHF.

V is TRBV20-1 and J is TRBJ1-4, with D uncertain. This CDR3 is built from 14 residues. Germline lookup yields CDR1 DFQATT and CDR2 SNEGSKA (reference sequence). The V gene lost 6 bases and the J gene lost 0 bases, with 11 bases spanning the gap. The CDR3 spells CSAPAGPTNEKLFF. Written as DNA, the CDR3 is TGCAGTGCCCCCGCAGGTCCAACTAATGAAAAACTGTTTTTT.

The chain has TRBV19 and TRBJ1-3; D gene ambiguous. Germline assignment: CDR1 LNHDA and CDR2 SQIVND (reference sequence). V dropped 9 bases and J dropped 0 bases, with 9 bases sitting between them. This CDR3 contains 13 residues. The CDR3 protein is CASRRFSGNTIYF. The CDR3 DNA reads TGTGCCAGCCGAAGATTCTCTGGAAACACCATATATTTT.

This clonotype occurred a few times. This chain joins TRBV10-3 and TRBJ2-1; D is undetermined. The V gene lost 3 bases and the J gene lost 5 bases, with 11 bases spanning the gap. The CDR3 has 14 amino acids. The germline CDR1 and CDR2 sequences are ENHRY and SYGVKD. CDR3 nucleotides: TGTGCCATCAGTGAAGGGATGAGCAACAATGAGCAGTTCTTC. Its protein product is CAISEGMSNNEQFF.

This clonotype was seen at least ten times. The chain couples TRBV18 to TRBJ2-1; D gene unclear. CDR3 size: 12 residues. CDR1 KGHSH and CDR2 LQKENI come from the germline V gene. Trimming left V 4 bases short and J 3 bases short, with 4 bases between. CDR3 nucleotides: TGTGCCAGCTCACGGGACTACAATGAGCAGTTCTTC. Encoded protein: CASSRDYNEQFF.

The rearrangement uses TRBV7-9 and TRBJ1-5; D remains ambiguous. V was clipped by 2 bases and J by 5 bases, with 10 bases between them. Germline V gene data show CDR1 as SEHNR and CDR2 as FQNEAQ (reference sequence). This CDR3 is 14 amino acids long. CDR3 coding DNA: TGTGCCAGCAGCTTATCGTCGGGGTATCAGCCCCAGCATTTT. Its protein is CASSLSSGYQPQHF.

This clonotype was counted a few times. The chain uses TRBV14 and TRBJ2-1, with 8 bases fitting TRBD1. Germline V gives CDR1 SGHDN, CDR2 FVKESK. The CDR3 is made up of 17 amino acids. V was pared by 0 bases and J by 7 bases, with 11 bases of the junction left unmatched. In nucleotides, the CDR3 is TGTGCCAGCAGCCAAGATCATCACAGGGGGACGTTGAATGAGCAGTTCTTC. As protein: CASSQDHHRGTLNEQFF.

This clonotype was counted many times. The V call is TRBV6-1, the J call TRBJ1-3; 10 bases are a match to TRBD1. The length of the CDR3 is 16 residues. J was trimmed by 4 bases and V by 5 bases; bases with no gene match: 8. Germline CDR1 and CDR2: MNHNS and SASEGT. The CDR3 DNA sequence: TGTGCCAGCAGTTTCGACAGGGGGCGCATCGGAAACACCATATATTTT. Encoded protein: CASSFDRGRIGNTIYF.

J is TRBJ1-6 and V is TRBV20-1; perhaps TRBD1 as D (5 bases). CDR1 is DFQATT, CDR2 SNEGSKA, per germline (reference sequence). Trimming removed 4 bases at V and 0 bases at J, with 13 bases between. This CDR3 is 16 amino acids long. In DNA form, the CDR3 reads TGCAGTGCTACAACGTCTGGGGCCTCCTATAATTCACCCCTCCACTTT. The encoded protein is CSATTSGASYNSPLHF.

The rearrangement joins TRBV30 to TRBJ1-3, with D hard to call. This CDR3 is 17 amino acids long. In germline, CDR1 is GTSNPN, CDR2 SVGIG (reference sequence). V was shortened by 0 bases and J by 0 bases, with 15 bases between the two germline ends. CDR3 coding DNA: TGTGCCTGGAGTGTACTTGGTCAGCTCATCTCTGGAAACACCATATATTTT. This translates into CAWSVLGQLISGNTIYF.

This sequence joins TRBV11-2 and TRBJ2-1, with 9 bases aligning to TRBD1. CDR3 length: 17 residues. Losses at the gene ends were 5 bases for V and 9 bases for J; bases not matched to a gene: 17. CDR1 and CDR2 (germline): SGHAT, FQNNGV. Here the CDR3 DNA reads TGTGCCAGCAGCCCCTCTACCGGGACAGGGTCCGATGGTGAGCAGTTCTTC. It translates to CASSPSTGTGSDGEQFF.

There are many counts of this clonotype. The rearrangement joins TRBV2 to TRBJ2-1, with TRBD1 as a possible D gene (6 bases). Trimming stripped 3 bases from V and 3 bases from J, with 12 bases between. The CDR3 totals 15 residues. Germline-derived CDR1 and CDR2 are SNHLY and FYNNEI. The chain's CDR3 is CASSEGQGHYNEQFF. In DNA form, the CDR3 reads TGTGCCAGCAGTGAGGGGCAGGGGCACTACAATGAGCAGTTCTTC.

This clonotype showed up many times. This chain links TRBV10-3 with TRBJ1-5; unclear D gene. CDR1 and CDR2 from the germline V gene are ENHRY and SYGVKD. There are 17 residues in the CDR3. V was pared by 0 bases and J by 1 base, with 13 bases between. The CDR3 sequence is CAISESLYPGSNQPQHF. In DNA, the CDR3 is TGTGCCATCAGTGAGTCCCTCTATCCGGGCAGCAATCAGCCCCAGCATTTT.